The 32 T cell receptor beta chains reported below all come from one sample, sequenced in a study of post-analysis software for immune sequencing data. Study-level results: Higher frequency in patients than in controls was seen for roughly 5 TRBV segments, with TRBV5-6, TRBV5-1 and TRBV20-1 among them.

Carried by the TCR beta cDNA libraries were unique molecular identifiers. TCRdb passed the PCR reads through MiXCR, listing each CDR3 protein once. Of a few hundred thousand distinct CDR3 sequences listed, less than 40% are singletons. These receptors have no known antigen. The sequenced sample consisted of blood. The receptors were gathered from a girl aged 10 to 17 with multiple sclerosis.

CDR3 coding DNA: TGTGCCAGCAGTTACTCGACAGGGTACATTCAGTACTTC. It encodes CASSYSTGYIQYF. J is TRBJ2-4 and V is TRBV6-2 or TRBV6-3, with 7 nucleotides matching TRBD1. The germline gives CDR1 MNHEY, CDR2 SVGEGT. After removal of 0 bases from V and 8 bases from J, the junction contained 1 base not matched to a gene. The CDR3 covers 13 residues.

The chain is built from TRBV5-1 and TRBJ1-5; TRBD1 matches at 7 bases. Germline trimming cut 0 bases from V and 0 bases from J; bases unmatched to any gene: 3. The CDR3 spans 16 residues. CDR1 SGHRS and CDR2 YFSETQ come from the germline V gene. CDR3 coding DNA: TGCGCCAGCAGCTTGGGTGGGACAGATAGCAATCAGCCCCAGCATTTT. As protein: CASSLGGTDSNQPQHF.

This clonotype has a count of ten or more. The V and J genes are TRBV5-1 and TRBJ2-5, with a weak D call TRBD1 (6 bases). Germline V gene data show CDR1 as SGHRS and CDR2 as YFSETQ. Trimming shortened V by 6 bases and J by 7 bases, and 19 bases separated the two germline ends. The length of the CDR3 is 14 residues. The CDR3 coding sequence is TGCGCCAGCAACTTATCAGGGGCATCGGGGACCCAGTACTTC. Amino acid sequence: CASNLSGASGTQYF.

The chain combines TRBV12-3 or TRBV12-4 with TRBJ2-7; D unresolved. The CDR3 sequence is 15 residues long. V was shortened by 1 base and J by 0 bases, with 10 bases between the two germline ends. The CDR3 reads CASSLDQASSYEQYF. CDR3 bases: TGTGCCAGCAGTTTAGACCAGGCCAGCTCCTACGAGCAGTACTTC.

This clonotype was observed a handful of times. The chain links TRBV6-2 or TRBV6-3 to TRBJ2-1, with 8 bases identical to TRBD2. Germline V gives CDR1 MNHEY, CDR2 SVGEGT. V shed 5 bases, J shed 5 bases, and the junction held 8 bases outside the gene matches. The CDR3 sequence is 15 residues long. CDR3 nucleotide sequence: TGTGCCAGCAGTACCCTCCGAGCGGGAGACAATGAGCAGTTCTTC. Translation gives CASSTLRAGDNEQFF.

This chain connects TRBV2 to TRBJ1-2, with D hard to call. CDR1 SNHLY and CDR2 FYNNEI come from the germline V gene. Trimming took off 3 bases at V and 4 bases at J, with 15 bases between the two ends. This CDR3 spans 15 amino acids. The CDR3 reads CASSELGIGRYGYTF. The CDR3 nucleotides are TGTGCCAGCAGTGAGCTTGGTATTGGGCGCTATGGCTACACCTTC.

This chain joins TRBV12-5 and TRBJ2-6, with D perhaps TRBD1 or TRBD2 (5 bases each). From germline, CDR1 is LGHNT and CDR2 FRNRAP. There are 21 residues in the CDR3. The V end lost 2 bases, the J end lost 0 bases, and 23 bases lay between the germline ends. The CDR3 loop is CASGLLRFGALNNSGANVLTF. The CDR3 region has the DNA TGTGCTAGTGGTTTGCTACGATTCGGGGCCCTTAACAACTCTGGGGCCAACGTCCTGACTTTC.

This clonotype has just one count. This rearrangement joins TRBV2 to TRBJ1-2; tentative D call: TRBD1 (5 bases). The CDR3 length is 14 residues. V gave up 7 bases and J gave up 4 bases, with 16 bases separating them. Germline CDR1 and CDR2: SNHLY and FYNNEI. The CDR3 is CASIEGSLSYGYTF. The CDR3, as DNA: TGTGCCAGCATCGAGGGGAGTTTGTCCTATGGCTACACCTTC.

This clonotype was recorded at least ten times. The chain uses TRBV7-3 and TRBJ2-5; the D is unclear. Germline loops: CDR1 SGHTA, CDR2 FQGTGA. The V and J ends lost 3 bases and 2 bases respectively, with 7 bases between them. The CDR3 loop spans 13 amino acids. CDR3: CASSFSFQETQYF. Written as DNA, the CDR3 is TGTGCCAGCAGCTTCAGCTTTCAAGAGACCCAGTACTTC. Combining the CDR3 with reference TRBV7-3 and TRBJ2-5 gives the whole variable domain GAGVSQTPSNKVTEKGKYVELRCDPISGHTALYWYRQSLGQGPEFLIYFQGTGAADDSGLPNDRFFAVRPEGSVSTLKIQRTERGDSAVYLCASSFSFQETQYFGPGTRLLVL.

The J gene is TRBJ2-3, the V gene TRBV24-1; possibly TRBD2 for D (5 bases). V lost 0 bases, J lost 0 bases, and 9 bases lay in between. The germline V gene has CDR1 KGHDR and CDR2 SFDVKD. The CDR3 length is 16 residues. The CDR3 protein is CATSDLREESTDTQYF. Here the CDR3 DNA reads TGTGCCACCAGTGATTTGCGGGAAGAGAGCACAGATACGCAGTATTTT.

There are a few counts of this clonotype. The V and J genes are TRBV29-1 and TRBJ2-1, with 8 bases that match TRBD1. The length of the CDR3 is 14 residues. CDR1 SQVTM and CDR2 ANQGSEA come from the germline V gene. Unmatched junction bases numbered 9, after V lost 3 bases and J lost 8 bases. CDR3 residues: CSVERPGGIDEQFF. The CDR3 DNA follows: TGCAGCGTTGAGCGACCAGGGGGCATCGATGAGCAGTTCTTC.

The chain uses TRBV7-9 and TRBJ1-5; no reliable D call. The CDR3 is 12 residues long. CDR1 and CDR2 (germline): SEHNR, FQNEAQ (reference sequence). V was shortened by 1 base and J by 7 bases, with 5 bases between the two germline ends. CDR3 loop: CASSLVEQPQHF. CDR3 coding DNA: TGTGCCAGCAGCTTAGTGGAACAGCCCCAGCATTTT.

This clonotype has just a few counts. The genes are TRBV12-3 or TRBV12-4 and TRBJ2-1, with D uncertain. There are 13 residues in the CDR3. The V end was cut by 8 bases, the J end by 8 bases, with 16 bases between. DNA of the CDR3: TGTGCCAGCTTCGGATTTGGGTACGATGAGCAGTTCTTC. Encoded protein: CASFGFGYDEQFF.

This CDR3 reads CASKKAQVDYEQYF. DNA for the CDR3: TGTGCCAGCAAGAAGGCTCAGGTAGACTACGAGCAGTACTTC. This sequence joins TRBV2 and TRBJ2-7; D not resolved. The CDR3 extends over 14 amino acids. V lost 7 bases and J lost 3, with 16 bases in between. Germline CDR1 and CDR2: SNHLY and FYNNEI. The full variable domain, with the rest looked up from reference TRBV2 and TRBJ2-7, is EPEVTQTPSHQVTQMGQEVILRCVPISNHLYFYWYRQILGQKVEFLVSFYNNEISEKSEIFDDQFSVERPDGSNFTLKIRSTKLEDSAMYFCASKKAQVDYEQYFGPGTRLTVT.

This clonotype was observed once. V usage is TRBV27 and J usage is TRBJ1-5; D is uncertain. Per the germline V gene, CDR1 is MNHEY and CDR2 is SMNVEV (reference sequence). The CDR3 spans 15 residues. V shed 2 bases and J shed 7 bases, with 15 bases lying between them. The CDR3 nucleotides read TGTGCCAGCAGTTTAGAATGGCACCCGGGCCAGCCCCAGCATTTT. Translating it yields CASSLEWHPGQPQHF.

The chain carries TRBV20-1 and TRBJ1-5; TRBD1 matches at 11 bases. The ends lost 5 bases at V and 7 bases at J; junction bases unmatched: 7. The CDR3 sequence is 14 residues long. The germline CDR1 and CDR2 sequences are DFQATT and SNEGSKA (reference sequence). In nucleotides, the CDR3 is TGCAGTGCTTCCGGGACAGGGGGAGAACAGCCCCAGCATTTT. It translates to CSASGTGGEQPQHF.

The CDR3 DNA sequence: TGTGCCAGCAGATCCCGGGACATCGGTGGCTACACCTTC. Protein sequence: CASRSRDIGGYTF. This chain joins TRBV6-6 and TRBJ1-2, with a possible D match to TRBD1 (6 bases). The CDR3 has 13 amino acids. The germline gives CDR1 MNHNY, CDR2 SVGAGI (reference sequence). Trimming removed 6 bases at V and 7 bases at J, with 15 bases between.

V gene TRBV11-1 combines with J gene TRBJ2-5, with D unclear. V shed 5 bases and J shed 5 bases, with 12 bases lying between them. Germline V CDR1 and CDR2: SGHAT, FQDESV (reference sequence). This CDR3 has 13 residues. The CDR3 is CASSPHVRETQYF. CDR3 nucleotide sequence: TGTGCCAGCAGCCCCCATGTGAGGGAGACCCAGTACTTC.

This clonotype occurred a few times. This chain connects TRBV12-3 or TRBV12-4 to TRBJ1-1; D is perhaps TRBD1 (5 bases). Between the trimmed V and J ends, which lost 9 bases and 0 bases, there was a span of 14 bases. There are 14 residues in the CDR3. The CDR3 sequence: CASQQVFMNTEAFF. The CDR3, as DNA: TGTGCCAGTCAACAGGTTTTCATGAACACTGAAGCTTTCTTT.

This clonotype came up a few times. Sequence at one end of the junction differs from germline and may be a read error. This chain uses TRBV28 with TRBJ2-7; D gene uncertain. In germline, CDR1 is MDHEN, CDR2 SYDVKM. This CDR3 comprises 12 residues. CDR3 nucleotides: TGTGTCAGCAGTTCCGTTACCTACGAGCAGTACTTC. This encodes CVSSSVTYEQYF.

The J gene is TRBJ1-4, the V gene TRBV28; TRBD1 matches at 7 bases. Trimming at V came to 11 bases and at J to 11 bases, leaving 14 bases not matched to a gene. The CDR3 length is 13 residues. Germline lookup yields CDR1 MDHEN and CDR2 SYDVKM. This CDR3 reads CAATTGTPGKLFF. The DNA of the CDR3 is TGTGCCGCCACGACAGGGACCCCGGGGAAACTGTTTTTT.

The chain is built from TRBV15 and TRBJ2-5; TRBD2 aligns across 7 bases. TRBJ2-7 explains the end of the DNA better; the J call may be wrong. The CDR3 sequence is 14 residues long. Germline-derived CDR1 and CDR2 are LNHNV and YYDKDF (reference sequence). In DNA, the CDR3 is TGTGCCACCAGCATGCCGGGGGGATACTACGAGCAGTACTTC. The encoded protein is CATSMPGGYYEQYF.

The J gene is TRBJ2-1, the V gene TRBV27; D possibly corresponds to TRBD2 (6 bases). This CDR3 spans 15 amino acids. CDR1 is MNHEY and CDR2 is SMNVEV in the germline V gene (reference sequence). The V gene lost 3 bases and the J gene lost 2 bases, with 11 bases spanning the gap. The CDR3 is CASSFGGGAYNEQFF. The CDR3 coding sequence is TGTGCCAGCAGTTTTGGCGGAGGGGCCTACAATGAGCAGTTCTTC.

The CDR3 region has the DNA TGTGCCAGCAGTTTCTCCCCGGACAGGGTCGGCGAGCAGTACTTC. Its protein is CASSFSPDRVGEQYF. V gene TRBV12-3 or TRBV12-4 combines with J gene TRBJ2-5; 8 nucleotides align to TRBD1. The closer fit of TRBJ2-7 to the DNA end suggests the J call may be wrong. The CDR3 spans 15 residues.

This clonotype has more than one count but fewer than ten. The CDR3 region has the DNA TGCAGTGCTAGCGGGGGGAACATGAACACTGAAGCTTTCTTT. Translation gives CSASGGNMNTEAFF. V gene TRBV20-1 combines with J gene TRBJ1-1, with D possibly matching TRBD1 (5 bases). V lost 3 bases and J 0 bases, leaving 11 bases between the germline ends. This CDR3 is built from 14 residues. The V gene's germline CDR1 is DFQATT and CDR2 SNEGSKA (reference sequence).

This chain uses TRBV5-1 with TRBJ1-6; weak D call: TRBD1 (5 bases). The CDR3 is 15 amino acids. Germline V lookup: CDR1 SGHRS, CDR2 YFSETQ. Trimming shortened V by 0 bases and J by 8 bases, and 12 bases separated the two germline ends. CDR3 protein: CASSLARARDSPLHF. The CDR3 coding sequence is TGCGCCAGCAGCTTGGCCAGGGCGCGGGATTCACCCCTCCACTTT.

The sample holds many counts of this clonotype. This chain joins TRBV12-3 or TRBV12-4 and TRBJ2-7; maybe TRBD1 (5 bases). CDR3 length equals 15 residues. The germline V and J ends were trimmed by 5 bases and 9 bases, with 23 bases remaining between them. The DNA of the CDR3 is TGTGCCAGCAGTCCCACAGGACATGGGCCGCTTCGGCAGTACTTC. This codes for CASSPTGHGPLRQYF.

This clonotype was seen a few times. V is TRBV4-1 and J is TRBJ2-6; TRBD2 matches at 10 bases. The CDR3 is made up of 16 amino acids. The germline CDR1 and CDR2 sequences are MGHRA and YSYEKL. Trimming at V came to 3 bases and at J to 15 bases, leaving 14 bases not matched to a gene. The CDR3 is CASSHPLAGAFKALTF. DNA for the CDR3: TGCGCCAGCAGCCATCCTCTAGCGGGGGCTTTCAAGGCCCTGACTTTC.

V is TRBV29-1 and J is TRBJ2-7; 9 bases are shared with TRBD1. Germline CDR1 is SQVTM and CDR2 is ANQGSEA. Trimming at V came to 6 bases and at J to 3 bases, leaving 3 bases not matched to a gene. This CDR3 is 12 amino acids long. The CDR3 sequence is CSVRDRDYEQYF. The CDR3 DNA follows: TGCAGCGTACGGGACAGGGACTACGAGCAGTACTTC.

In its sample, this clonotype was seen a few times. For the CDR3, the DNA is TGTGCCAGCAGCCCCGGACTAGCGGGGATGAGCACAGATACGCAGTATTTT. Protein sequence: CASSPGLAGMSTDTQYF. The rearrangement joins TRBV5-4 to TRBJ2-3; 12 bases align to TRBD2. The CDR3 is 17 residues long. The V and J ends lost 4 bases and 0 bases, in that order; junction bases with no gene match: 6. Per germline, CDR1 SGHNT and CDR2 YYREEE (reference sequence). The full variable domain, in which reference TRBV5-4 and TRBJ2-3 provide the parts outside the CDR3, is ETGVTQSPTHLIKTRGQQVTLRCSSQSGHNTVSWYQQALGQGPQFIFQYYREEENGRGNFPPRFSGLQFPNYSSELNVNALELDDSALYLCASSPGLAGMSTDTQYFGPGTRLTVL.

This clonotype appeared a few times. The chain recombines TRBV20-1 with TRBJ1-5, with a possible D match to TRBD1 (5 bases). The CDR3 sequence is 12 residues long. Trimming pared 4 bases from V and 3 bases from J, leaving 7 bases between. Germline CDR1 and CDR2: DFQATT and SNEGSKA (reference sequence). Here the CDR3 reads CSAKGANQPQHF. As DNA, the CDR3 is TGCAGTGCTAAAGGGGCCAATCAGCCCCAGCATTTT.

The chain combines TRBV12-3 or TRBV12-4 with TRBJ2-3; TRBD1 matches at 7 bases. V gave up 3 bases and J gave up 2 bases; unmatched junction bases: 8. The CDR3 has 16 amino acids. CDR3: CASSFRRDRITDTQYF. The CDR3 DNA reads as TGTGCCAGCAGTTTCCGCCGGGACAGAATCACAGATACGCAGTATTTT.